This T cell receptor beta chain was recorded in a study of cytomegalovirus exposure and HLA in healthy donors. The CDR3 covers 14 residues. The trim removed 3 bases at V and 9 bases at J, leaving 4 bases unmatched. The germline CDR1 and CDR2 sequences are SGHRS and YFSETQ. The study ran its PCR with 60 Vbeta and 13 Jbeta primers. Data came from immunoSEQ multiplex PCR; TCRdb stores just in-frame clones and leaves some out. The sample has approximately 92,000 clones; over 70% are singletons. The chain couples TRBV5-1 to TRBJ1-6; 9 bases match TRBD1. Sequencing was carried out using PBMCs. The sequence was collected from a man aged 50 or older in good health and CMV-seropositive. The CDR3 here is CASSSGQGISPLHF. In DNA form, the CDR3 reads TGCGCCAGCAGCTCCGGACAGGGGATTTCACCCCTCCACTTT. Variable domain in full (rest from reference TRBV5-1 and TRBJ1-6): KAGVTQTPRYLIKTRGQQVTLSCSPISGHRSVSWYQQTPGQGLQFLFEYFSETQRNKGNFPGRFSGRQFSNSRSEMNVSTLELGDSALYLCASSSGQGISPLHFGNGTRLTVT.